Given below is one TCR beta chain in context. Antigen specificity is unknown. The entry originates in a study of shared clonotypes between healthy human individuals. Study overall: Each donor had three CD4 naive, three CD4 memory, two CD8 naive and one CD8 memory plate. Study-wide findings and caveats: Of the naive CD4 clonotypes, about 5% were shared across a handful of donors.

Every subset's genomic DNA went evenly onto several immunoSEQ plates. Assay: immunoSEQ multiplex PCR; the TCRdb copy retains only in-frame clones and omits some. The table lists around 2.5 million clones, 90% to 95% of them singletons, with roughly 0.36% in the top ten. From germline, CDR1 is MDHEN and CDR2 SYDVKM. With V trimmed by 8 bases and J by 7 bases, 5 bases remained unmatched. The CDR3 sequence is 14 residues long. The sequence derives from a man aged 18 to 30 in good health. Some clones in this sample may be carry-over from other donors' samples. This sequence joins TRBV28 and TRBJ2-1, with TRBD2 matching 13 bases. The material sequenced was naive CD4+ T cells from PBMCs. Subset given: CD45RA+ positively selected. In DNA form, the CDR3 reads TGTGCCAGCCTGACTAGCGGGAGGAATAATGAGCAGTTCTTC. Translating it yields CASLTSGRNNEQFF.